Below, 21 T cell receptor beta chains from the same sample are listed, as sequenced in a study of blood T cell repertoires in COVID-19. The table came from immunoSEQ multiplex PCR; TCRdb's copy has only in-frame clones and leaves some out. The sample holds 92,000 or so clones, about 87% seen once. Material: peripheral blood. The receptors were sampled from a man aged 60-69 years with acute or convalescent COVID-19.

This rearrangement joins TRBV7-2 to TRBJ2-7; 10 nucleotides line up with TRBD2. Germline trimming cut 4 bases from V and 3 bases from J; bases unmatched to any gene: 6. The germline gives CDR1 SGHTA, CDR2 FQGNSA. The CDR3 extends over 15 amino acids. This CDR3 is CASSSLAGEFYEQYF. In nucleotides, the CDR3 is TGTGCCAGCAGCTCCCTAGCGGGAGAGTTCTACGAGCAGTACTTC. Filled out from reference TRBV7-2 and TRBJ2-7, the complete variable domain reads GAGVSQSPSNKVTEKGKDVELRCDPISGHTALYWYRQSLGQGLEFLIYFQGNSAPDKSGLPSDRFSAERTGGSVSTLTIQRTQQEDSAVYLCASSSLAGEFYEQYFGPGTRLTVT.

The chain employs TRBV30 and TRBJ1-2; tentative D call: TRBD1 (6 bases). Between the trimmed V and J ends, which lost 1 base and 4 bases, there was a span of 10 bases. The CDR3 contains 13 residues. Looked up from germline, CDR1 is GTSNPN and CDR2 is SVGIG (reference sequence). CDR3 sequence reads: CAWSGGRVYGYTF. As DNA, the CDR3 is TGTGCCTGGAGTGGGGGGCGCGTCTATGGCTACACCTTC.

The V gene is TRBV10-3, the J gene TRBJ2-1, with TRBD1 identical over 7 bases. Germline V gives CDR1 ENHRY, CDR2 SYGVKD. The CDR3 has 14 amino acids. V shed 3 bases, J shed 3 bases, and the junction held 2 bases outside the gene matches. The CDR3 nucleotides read TGTGCCATCAGTGACCGGGACAGCTACAATGAGCAGTTCTTC. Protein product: CAISDRDSYNEQFF.

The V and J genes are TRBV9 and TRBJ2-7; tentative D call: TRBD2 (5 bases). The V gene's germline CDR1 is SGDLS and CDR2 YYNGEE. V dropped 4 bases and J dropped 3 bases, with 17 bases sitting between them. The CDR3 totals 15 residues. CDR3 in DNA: TGTGCCAGCAGCCCCAGCGCCCCGGGAAACTACGAGCAGTACTTC. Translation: CASSPSAPGNYEQYF.

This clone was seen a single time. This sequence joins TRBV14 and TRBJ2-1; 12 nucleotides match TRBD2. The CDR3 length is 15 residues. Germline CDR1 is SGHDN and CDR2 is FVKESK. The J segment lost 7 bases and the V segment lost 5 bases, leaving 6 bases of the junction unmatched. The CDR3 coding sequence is TGTGCCAGCAGCTTTCTAGCGGGGGGGGTTAATGAGCAGTTCTTC. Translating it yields CASSFLAGGVNEQFF.

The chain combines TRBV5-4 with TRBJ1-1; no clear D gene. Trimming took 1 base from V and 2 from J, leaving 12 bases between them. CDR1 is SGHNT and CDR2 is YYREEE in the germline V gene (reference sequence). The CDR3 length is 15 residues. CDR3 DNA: TGTGCCAGCAGCTTGTGGAGTTCGTCTAACACTGAAGCTTTCTTT. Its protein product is CASSLWSSSNTEAFF.

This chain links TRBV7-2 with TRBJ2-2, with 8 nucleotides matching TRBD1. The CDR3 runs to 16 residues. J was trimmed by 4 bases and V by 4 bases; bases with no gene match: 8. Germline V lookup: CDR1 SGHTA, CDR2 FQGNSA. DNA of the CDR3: TGTGCCAGCAGCTCGCCCAGAACAGGGGGCACCGGGGAGCTGTTTTTT. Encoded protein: CASSSPRTGGTGELFF.

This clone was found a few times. CDR3 coding DNA: TGTGCCAGCAGCCCCGGTGGGGAGATCTCCTACGAGCAGTACTTC. Translated, it gives CASSPGGEISYEQYF. J is TRBJ2-7 and V is TRBV5-6; tentative D call: TRBD2 (5 bases). CDR3 length: 15 amino acids. Germline lookup yields CDR1 SGHDT and CDR2 YYEEEE. The germline V and J ends were trimmed by 4 bases and 0 bases, with 14 bases remaining between them.

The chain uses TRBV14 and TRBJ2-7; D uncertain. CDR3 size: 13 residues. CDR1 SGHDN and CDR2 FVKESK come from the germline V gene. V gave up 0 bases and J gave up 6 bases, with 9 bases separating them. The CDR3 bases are TGTGCCAGCAGCCAAGATCGAGACTCCGAGCAGTACTTC. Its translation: CASSQDRDSEQYF.

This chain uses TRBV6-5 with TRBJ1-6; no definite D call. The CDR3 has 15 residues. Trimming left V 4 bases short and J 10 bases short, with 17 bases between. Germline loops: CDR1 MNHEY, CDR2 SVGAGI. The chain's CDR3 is CASSSDQTPSSPLHF. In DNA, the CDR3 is TGTGCCAGCAGTTCCGACCAGACACCTTCCTCACCCCTCCACTTT.

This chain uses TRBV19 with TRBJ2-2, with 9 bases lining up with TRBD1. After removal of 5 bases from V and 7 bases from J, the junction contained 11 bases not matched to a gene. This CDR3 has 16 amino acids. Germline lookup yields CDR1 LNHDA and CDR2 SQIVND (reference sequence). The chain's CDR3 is CASSQPGQGTFGELFF. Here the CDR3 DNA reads TGTGCCAGTAGTCAACCGGGACAGGGTACGTTCGGGGAGCTGTTTTTT.

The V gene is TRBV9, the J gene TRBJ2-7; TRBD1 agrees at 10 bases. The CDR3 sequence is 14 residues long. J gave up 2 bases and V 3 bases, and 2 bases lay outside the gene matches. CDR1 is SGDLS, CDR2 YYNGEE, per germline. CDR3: CASSAGQGTYEQYF. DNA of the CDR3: TGTGCCAGCAGCGCGGGACAGGGGACCTACGAGCAGTACTTC.

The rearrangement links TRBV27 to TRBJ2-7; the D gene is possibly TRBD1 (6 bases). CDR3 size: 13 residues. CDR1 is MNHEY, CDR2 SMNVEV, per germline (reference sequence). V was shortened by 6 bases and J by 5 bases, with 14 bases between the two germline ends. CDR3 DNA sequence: TGTGCCAGCAGGGGAACAGGGATCCACGAGCAGTACTTC. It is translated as CASRGTGIHEQYF.

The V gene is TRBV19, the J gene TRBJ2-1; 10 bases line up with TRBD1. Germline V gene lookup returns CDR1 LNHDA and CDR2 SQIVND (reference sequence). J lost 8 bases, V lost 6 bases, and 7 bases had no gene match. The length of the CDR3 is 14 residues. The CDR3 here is CASSRDRGFDEQFF. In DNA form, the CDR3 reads TGTGCCAGTAGCCGGGACAGGGGTTTCGATGAGCAGTTCTTC.

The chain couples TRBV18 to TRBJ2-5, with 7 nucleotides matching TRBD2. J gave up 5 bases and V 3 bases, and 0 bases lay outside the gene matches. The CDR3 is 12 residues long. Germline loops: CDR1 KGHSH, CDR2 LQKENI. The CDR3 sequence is CASSPRGETQYF. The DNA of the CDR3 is TGTGCCAGCTCACCGCGGGGGGAGACCCAGTACTTC.

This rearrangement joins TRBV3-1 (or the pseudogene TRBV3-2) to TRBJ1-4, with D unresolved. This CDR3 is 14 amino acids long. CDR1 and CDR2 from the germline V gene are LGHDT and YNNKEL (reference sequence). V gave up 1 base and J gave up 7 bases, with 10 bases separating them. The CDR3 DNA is TGTGCCAGCAGCCAAGCTCCACGGGGTGAAAAACTGTTTTTT. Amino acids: CASSQAPRGEKLFF.

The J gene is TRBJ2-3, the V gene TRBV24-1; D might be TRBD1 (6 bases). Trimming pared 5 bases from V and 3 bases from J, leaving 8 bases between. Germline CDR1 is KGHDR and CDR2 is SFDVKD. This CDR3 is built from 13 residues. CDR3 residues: CATSVRGTDTQYF. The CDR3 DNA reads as TGTGCCACCAGTGTCAGGGGAACAGATACGCAGTATTTT.

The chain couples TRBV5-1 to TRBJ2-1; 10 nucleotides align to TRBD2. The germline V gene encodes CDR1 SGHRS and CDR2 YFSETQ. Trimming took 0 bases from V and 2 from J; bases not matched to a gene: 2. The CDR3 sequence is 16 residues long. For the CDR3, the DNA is TGCGCCAGCAGCTTGGCCAGCGGGGGGGCCTACAATGAGCAGTTCTTC. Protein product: CASSLASGGAYNEQFF.

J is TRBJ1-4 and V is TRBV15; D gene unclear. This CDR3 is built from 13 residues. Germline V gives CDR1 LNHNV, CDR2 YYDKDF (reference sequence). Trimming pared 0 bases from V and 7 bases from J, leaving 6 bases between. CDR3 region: CATSRDRGEKLFF. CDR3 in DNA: TGTGCCACCAGCAGAGATCGGGGTGAAAAACTGTTTTTT. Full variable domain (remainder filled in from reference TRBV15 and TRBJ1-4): DAMVIQNPRYQVTQFGKPVTLSCSQTLNHNVMYWYQQKSSQAPKLLFHYYDKDFNNEADTPDNFQSRRPNTSFCFLDIRSPGLGDTAMYLCATSRDRGEKLFFGSGTQLSVL.

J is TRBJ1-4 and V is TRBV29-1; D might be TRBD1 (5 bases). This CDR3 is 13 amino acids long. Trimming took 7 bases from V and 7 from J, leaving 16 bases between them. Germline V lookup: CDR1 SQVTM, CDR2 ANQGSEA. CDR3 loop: CSGRISQGEKLFF. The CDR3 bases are TGCAGCGGTCGGATTTCTCAGGGTGAAAAACTGTTTTTT.

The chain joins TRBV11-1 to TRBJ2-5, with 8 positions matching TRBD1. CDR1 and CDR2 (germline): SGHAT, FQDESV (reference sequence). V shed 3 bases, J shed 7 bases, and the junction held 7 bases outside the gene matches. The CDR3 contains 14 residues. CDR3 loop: CASSLDRALGTQYF. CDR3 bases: TGTGCCAGCAGCTTGGACAGGGCCCTCGGGACCCAGTACTTC. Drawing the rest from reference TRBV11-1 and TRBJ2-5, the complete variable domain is EAEVAQSPRYKITEKSQAVAFWCDPISGHATLYWYRQILGQGPELLVQFQDESVVDDSQLPKDRFSAERLKGVDSTLKIQPAELGDSAMYLCASSLDRALGTQYFGPGTRLLVL.